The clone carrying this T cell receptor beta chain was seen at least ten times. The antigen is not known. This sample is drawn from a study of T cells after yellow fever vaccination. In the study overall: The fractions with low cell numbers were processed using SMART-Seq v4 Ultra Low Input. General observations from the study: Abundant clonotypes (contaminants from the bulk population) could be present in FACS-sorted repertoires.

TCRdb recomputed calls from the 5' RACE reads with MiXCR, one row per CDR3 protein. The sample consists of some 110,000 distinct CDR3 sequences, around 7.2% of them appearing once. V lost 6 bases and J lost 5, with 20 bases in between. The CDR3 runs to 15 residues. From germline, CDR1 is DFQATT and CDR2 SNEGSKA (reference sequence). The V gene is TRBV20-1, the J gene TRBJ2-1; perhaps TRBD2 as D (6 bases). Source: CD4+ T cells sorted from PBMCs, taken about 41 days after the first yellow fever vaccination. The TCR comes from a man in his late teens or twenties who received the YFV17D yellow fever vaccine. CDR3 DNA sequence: TGCAGTGCCACCTTTTTCTCGGGACTTCACAATGAGCAGTTCTTC. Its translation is CSATFFSGLHNEQFF.